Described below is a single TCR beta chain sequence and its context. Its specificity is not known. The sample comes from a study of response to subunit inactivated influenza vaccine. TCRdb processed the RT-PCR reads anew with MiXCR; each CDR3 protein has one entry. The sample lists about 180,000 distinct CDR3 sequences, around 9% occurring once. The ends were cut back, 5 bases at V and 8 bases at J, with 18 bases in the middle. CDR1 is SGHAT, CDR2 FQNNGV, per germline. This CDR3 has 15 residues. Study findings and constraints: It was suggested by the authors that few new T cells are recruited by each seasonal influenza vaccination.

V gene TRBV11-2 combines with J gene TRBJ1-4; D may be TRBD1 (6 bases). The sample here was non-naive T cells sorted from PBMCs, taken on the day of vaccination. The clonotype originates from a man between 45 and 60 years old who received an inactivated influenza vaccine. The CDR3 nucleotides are TGTGCCAGCAGCGGCCGGGACACCCCTGACGAAAAACTGTTTTTT. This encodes CASSGRDTPDEKLFF.